Only a few counts were recorded for the clone carrying this T cell receptor beta chain. Its specificity is unknown. These data are taken from a study of identical twins. Healthy Caucasians made up all donors. This CDR3 is built from 13 residues. V lost 4 bases, J lost 4 bases, and 10 bases lay in between. Germline lookup yields CDR1 MNHEY and CDR2 SVGAGI. Template switching created a universal primer site, and the cDNA included unique molecular identifiers. TCRdb reprocessed the 5' RACE reads via MiXCR and lists one record per CDR3 protein. Of 1.5 million or so distinct CDR3 sequences in the sample, around 29% were seen once. Study-level results: Among out-of-frame alpha sequences shared by twins, low generation probability occurred in excess.

The TCR was taken from a newborn girl in good health. The gene calls are TRBV6-5 and TRBJ1-1; D is perhaps TRBD1 (5 bases). The sample consisted of cord blood. CDR3 loop: CASSFGGTTEAFF. As DNA, the CDR3 is TGTGCCAGCAGTTTTGGAGGGACCACTGAAGCTTTCTTT.